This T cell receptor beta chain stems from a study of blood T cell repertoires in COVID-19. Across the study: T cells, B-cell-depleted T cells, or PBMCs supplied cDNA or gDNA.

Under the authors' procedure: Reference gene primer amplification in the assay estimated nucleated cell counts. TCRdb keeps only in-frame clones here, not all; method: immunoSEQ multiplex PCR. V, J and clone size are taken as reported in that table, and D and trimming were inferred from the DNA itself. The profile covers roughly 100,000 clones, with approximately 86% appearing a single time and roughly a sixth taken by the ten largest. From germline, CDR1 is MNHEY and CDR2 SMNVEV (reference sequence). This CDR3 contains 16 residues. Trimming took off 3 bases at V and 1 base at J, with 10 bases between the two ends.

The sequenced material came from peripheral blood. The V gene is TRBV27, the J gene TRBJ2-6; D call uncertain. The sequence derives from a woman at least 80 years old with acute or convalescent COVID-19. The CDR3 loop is CASSFRVRSGANVLTF. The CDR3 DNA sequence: TGTGCCAGCAGTTTTCGTGTTCGGTCTGGGGCCAACGTCCTGACTTTC.